This TCR beta chain was profiled in a study of T cell responses to AZD1222 COVID-19 vaccine. Per the germline V gene, CDR1 is KGHDR and CDR2 is SFDVKD. V was trimmed by 7 bases and J by 0 bases, leaving 11 bases between them. The CDR3 extends over 15 amino acids. Measured with immunoSEQ multiplex PCR; TCRdb has only the in-frame clones, and not every one. The table lists around 170,000 clones, 90% of them singletons. This chain uses TRBV24-1 with TRBJ2-2, with D perhaps matching TRBD2 (5 bases). The sample was peripheral blood, taken on day 0 of AZD1222 vaccination. The receptor comes from an adult in good health. CDR3 nucleotide sequence: TGTGCCACCAGCCGGGGTAGCGCGAACACCGGGGAGCTGTTTTTT. As protein: CATSRGSANTGELFF.